The rows below give T cell receptor beta chains drawn from one sample of a study of cytomegalovirus exposure and HLA in healthy donors. Method: immunoSEQ multiplex PCR; TCRdb's copy keeps in-frame clones and lacks some. The table shows 50,000 to 75,000 clones, with around 83% occurring only once. The sequencing sample was made of PBMCs. All receptors come from a human donor in good health. Both conserved end residues are part of each CDR3. The D gene is left open where the match is weak. Size is stated for part of the rows, as once, few or many counts, or as a class when the clone is expanded.

j_call d_call clone_size cdr3_length v_call cdr3_aa cdr3_nt
TRBJ2-5 NA once 15 TRBV6-1 CASTHSDGKRATQYF TGTGCCAGCACCCACTCGGACGGGAAGAGGGCGACCCAGTACTTC
TRBJ1-1 TRBD1 NA 14 TRBV11-2 CASSSGTGGTEAFF TGTGCCAGCAGCTCTGGGACAGGGGGCACTGAAGCTTTCTTT
TRBJ2-5 TRBD1 NA 15 TRBV6-5 CASQLTSGGGETQYF TGTGCCAGCCAATTAACTTCAGGGGGCGGAGAGACCCAGTACTTC
TRBJ2-1 NA NA 12 TRBV19 CASSQGYNEQFF TGTGCCAGTAGTCAGGGGTACAATGAGCAGTTCTTC
TRBJ2-7 NA once 12 TRBV6-6 CASSGWNYEQYF TGTGCCAGCTCGGGGTGGAACTACGAGCAGTACTTC
TRBJ2-5 TRBD2 NA 16 TRBV4-2 CASSQGRGLVVETQYF TGTGCCAGCAGCCAAGGGAGAGGACTAGTTGTAGAGACCCAGTACTTC
TRBJ1-5 NA NA 16 TRBV5-4 CASSLDLATPNQPQHF TGTGCCAGCAGCTTGGACCTGGCAACCCCCAATCAGCCCCAGCATTTT
TRBJ1-1 NA once 13 TRBV5-1 CASSLRGGTEAFF TGCGCCAGCAGCTTGAGGGGTGGAACTGAAGCTTTCTTT
TRBJ1-5 NA few 14 TRBV28 CASTATQGTQPQHF TGTGCCAGCACCGCGACACAGGGAACTCAGCCCCAGCATTTT
TRBJ1-2 NA NA 16 TRBV5-6 CASSLFSLNSNYGYTF TGTGCCAGCAGCTTGTTTTCCCTTAATTCTAACTATGGCTACACCTTC
TRBJ1-2 NA few 13 TRBV5-6 CASSFFQNYGYTF TGTGCCAGCAGCTTCTTTCAGAACTATGGCTACACCTTC
TRBJ2-7 NA NA 15 TRBV10-2 CASSEWGLLPYEQYF TGCGCCAGCAGTGAGTGGGGACTCCTCCCCTACGAGCAGTACTTC
TRBJ1-4 NA once 14 TRBV5-8 CASSAPSGNEKLFF TGTGCCAGCAGCGCTCCTTCGGGTAATGAAAAACTGTTTTTT
TRBJ2-1 NA NA 12 TRBV19 CASSHTYNEQFF TGTGCCAGTAGTCACACCTACAATGAGCAGTTCTTC
TRBJ2-3 TRBD2 NA 15 TRBV18 CASSPPGGRADTQYF TGTGCCAGCTCACCACCTGGCGGGAGGGCAGATACGCAGTATTTT
TRBJ2-5 NA NA 14 TRBV7-2 CASSSTSRGETQYF TGTGCCAGCAGCTCCACTAGCCGGGGGGAGACCCAGTACTTC
TRBJ2-7 NA NA 13 TRBV6-1 CASSVAGLDEQYF TGTGCCAGCAGTGTTGCAGGGTTGGACGAGCAGTACTTC
TRBJ2-3 TRBD2 NA 16 TRBV5-5 CASSYLSGTVTDTQYF TGTGCCAGCAGCTATCTTAGCGGGACGGTCACAGATACGCAGTATTTT
TRBJ2-2 NA NA 14 TRBV21-1 CASSKAPVNGELFF TGTGCCAGCAGCAAAGCTCCGGTTAACGGGGAGCTGTTTTTT
TRBJ2-1 TRBD2 NA 16 TRBV4-3 CASSHSLAGSYNEQFF TGCGCCAGCAGCCACTCCCTAGCGGGCTCCTACAATGAGCAGTTCTTC
TRBJ2-7 NA NA 14 TRBV7-2 CASSFGGGRYEQYF TGTGCCAGCAGCTTTGGCGGGGGCCGCTACGAGCAGTACTTC